These 6 T cell receptor beta chains came from one sample sequenced in a study of technical replicates of blood from a few donors. The assay was immunoSEQ multiplex PCR, and TCRdb's table has in-frame clones only and misses some. The profile shows nearly 95,000 clones, 90% to 96% of them singletons. Specimen: T cells isolated from PBMCs. The receptors shown here come from a human donor in good health.

V and J are TRBV29-1 and TRBJ2-1, with D possibly TRBD2 on 5 matching bases. V lost 5 bases to trimming and J lost 12 bases, with 5 bases between them. The CDR3 spans 8 residues. The germline gives CDR1 SQVTM, CDR2 ANQGSEA. The chain's CDR3 is CSVSGQFF. The DNA of the CDR3 is TGCAGCGTTAGCGGGCAGTTCTTC.

The chain is built from TRBV28 and TRBJ2-3; 8 nucleotides align to TRBD2. J was trimmed by 0 bases and V by 4 bases; bases with no gene match: 12. This CDR3 has 18 amino acids. CDR1 and CDR2 (germline): MDHEN, SYDVKM. The CDR3 DNA is TGTGCCAGCAGTTGGATAACTAGCGGAGGGAGGAGCACAGATACGCAGTATTTT. This encodes CASSWITSGGRSTDTQYF.

The V gene is TRBV9, the J gene TRBJ2-1; 7 nucleotides match TRBD2. Germline CDR1 is SGDLS and CDR2 is YYNGEE. There are 15 residues in the CDR3. J lost 2 bases, V lost 0 bases, and 2 bases had no gene match. CDR3 coding DNA: TGTGCCAGCAGCGTAGCGGGAGGCACCTACAATGAGCAGTTCTTC. Its translation: CASSVAGGTYNEQFF.

V gene TRBV28 combines with J gene TRBJ1-3; 7 bases agree with TRBD1. With 6 bases clipped from V and 2 bases from J, the junction kept 25 bases outside the gene matches. CDR3 size: 21 residues. Germline V CDR1 and CDR2: MDHEN, SYDVKM. The CDR3 loop reads CASSSYLVRGEEGATGNTIYF. The CDR3, as DNA: TGTGCCAGCAGCTCTTATTTAGTGAGGGGTGAGGAGGGGGCTACTGGAAACACCATATATTTT. Variable domain in full (rest from reference TRBV28 and TRBJ1-3): DVKVTQSSRYLVKRTGEKVFLECVQDMDHENMFWYRQDPGLGLRLIYFSYDVKMKEKGDIPEGYSVSREKKERFSLILESASTNQTSMYLCASSSYLVRGEEGATGNTIYFGEGSWLTVV.

This chain links TRBV5-4 with TRBJ1-3, with 9 bases lining up with TRBD1. CDR1 and CDR2 from the germline V gene are SGHNT and YYREEE (reference sequence). The CDR3 length is 13 residues. Germline trimming cut 3 bases from V and 9 bases from J; bases unmatched to any gene: 4. The CDR3 sequence is CASSWDRAVTIYF. CDR3 coding DNA: TGTGCCAGCAGCTGGGACAGGGCGGTCACCATATATTTT.

The chain is built from TRBV18 and TRBJ2-6; no definite D call. CDR3 length: 15 amino acids. Germline CDR1 KGHSH, CDR2 LQKENI. The V and J ends lost 2 bases and 2 bases respectively, with 7 bases between them. This CDR3 is CASSPVSAGANVLTF. In nucleotides, the CDR3 is TGTGCCAGCTCACCAGTCTCGGCTGGGGCCAACGTCCTGACTTTC.